This is a list of T cell receptor beta chains from one sample in a study of CD8 T cells in Susac syndrome. TCRdb fed the immunoSEQ multiplex PCR reads into MiXCR, producing one record per CDR3 protein. Here the sample spans 130,000 to 150,000 distinct CDR3 sequences, around 95% being singletons. The sequencing sample was made of CD4+ T cells from PBMCs. The receptors stem from a human donor with Susac syndrome. CDR3s include the opening cysteine and the closing phenylalanine or tryptophan. The order of the fields is D gene, V gene, J gene, clone size, CDR3 DNA, CDR3 protein. The D gene is left open where the match is weak. A clone size is listed for some rows: how often the clone was seen (once, few, many), or a class if it is expanded.

D gene: .; V gene: TRBV15; J gene: TRBJ2-3; clone size: .; CDR3 DNA: TGTGCCACCAGCAGAGATCGTCCGGGGGATACGCAGTATTTT; CDR3 protein: CATSRDRPGDTQYF
D gene: .; V gene: TRBV6-5; J gene: TRBJ1-4; clone size: .; CDR3 DNA: TGTGCCAGCAGTCGCAGCGGGATGCCTAATGAAAAACTGTTTTTT; CDR3 protein: CASSRSGMPNEKLFF
D gene: .; V gene: TRBV20-1; J gene: TRBJ2-2; clone size: .; CDR3 DNA: TGCAGTGCTCCAGATATGAAGAGTTCGAACACCGGGGAGCTGTTTTTT; CDR3 protein: CSAPDMKSSNTGELFF
D gene: .; V gene: TRBV20-1; J gene: TRBJ2-1; clone size: .; CDR3 DNA: TGCAGTGCTAGAGAAGGGGTCTATGAGCAGTTCTTC; CDR3 protein: CSAREGVYEQFF
D gene: .; V gene: TRBV7-8; J gene: TRBJ2-5; clone size: .; CDR3 DNA: TGTGCCAGCAGCTTAGCCTCGGGGCGAATAGAGACCCAGTACTTC; CDR3 protein: CASSLASGRIETQYF
D gene: .; V gene: TRBV29-1; J gene: TRBJ2-5; clone size: .; CDR3 DNA: TGCAGCGCTCTACAAGCAGGAGAGACCCAGTACTTC; CDR3 protein: CSALQAGETQYF
D gene: TRBD2; V gene: TRBV20-1; J gene: TRBJ2-5; clone size: once; CDR3 DNA: TGCAGTGCTTTAGCGGGGGGGTCGGTGGAGACCCAGTACTTC; CDR3 protein: CSALAGGSVETQYF
D gene: .; V gene: TRBV6-5; J gene: TRBJ2-6; clone size: few; CDR3 DNA: TGTGCCAGCAGTTACAGCTCTGGGGCCAACGTCCTGACTTTC; CDR3 protein: CASSYSSGANVLTF
D gene: TRBD2; V gene: TRBV5-4; J gene: TRBJ2-3; clone size: .; CDR3 DNA: TGTGCCAGCAGCTTGGTGAATAGCGGGAGAGATACGCAGTATTTT; CDR3 protein: CASSLVNSGRDTQYF
D gene: .; V gene: TRBV20-1; J gene: TRBJ2-7; clone size: .; CDR3 DNA: TGCAGTGCTACCGAGGGCGGGGGCGCGTACGAGCAGTACTTC; CDR3 protein: CSATEGGGAYEQYF
D gene: .; V gene: TRBV2; J gene: TRBJ2-3; clone size: .; CDR3 DNA: TGTGCCAGCAGTCAACAGGGTATCACAGATACGCAGTATTTT; CDR3 protein: CASSQQGITDTQYF
D gene: TRBD1; V gene: TRBV20-1; J gene: TRBJ1-2; clone size: .; CDR3 DNA: TGCAGTGCTAGAACCCGGGACAGGGGGAGAGGCTACACCTTC; CDR3 protein: CSARTRDRGRGYTF
D gene: .; V gene: TRBV6-1; J gene: TRBJ1-2; clone size: .; CDR3 DNA: TGTGCCAGCATCGAAAGGGGCAGGACGGGACACACCTTC; CDR3 protein: CASIERGRTGHTF
D gene: .; V gene: TRBV28; J gene: TRBJ2-6; clone size: once; CDR3 DNA: TGTGCCAGCAGTTTGCCCTCCTCTGGGGCCAACGTCCTGACTTTC; CDR3 protein: CASSLPSSGANVLTF
D gene: TRBD1; V gene: TRBV7-3; J gene: TRBJ1-2; clone size: .; CDR3 DNA: TGTGCCAGCAGCCCACGCGGGGACAGACCTCCAGCGGGTAACTATGGCTACACCTTC; CDR3 protein: CASSPRGDRPPAGNYGYTF
D gene: .; V gene: TRBV7-7; J gene: TRBJ2-1; clone size: .; CDR3 DNA: TGTGCTAGCAGCTCAGGGGATGAGCAGTTCTTC; CDR3 protein: CASSSGDEQFF
D gene: TRBD2; V gene: TRBV7-9; J gene: TRBJ2-1; clone size: once; CDR3 DNA: TGTGCCAGCAGCCCCTGGTCAAGTCTAGCGGGAGGGATCGGTGAGCAGTTCTTC; CDR3 protein: CASSPWSSLAGGIGEQFF
D gene: .; V gene: TRBV29-1; J gene: TRBJ1-2; clone size: .; CDR3 DNA: TGCAGCGGTGGGAAAGGGGAATACTATGGCTACACCTTC; CDR3 protein: CSGGKGEYYGYTF
D gene: TRBD1; V gene: TRBV9; J gene: TRBJ2-5; clone size: .; CDR3 DNA: TGTGCCAGCAGCCGCCGGGACAGAATTCAAGAGACCCAGTACTTC; CDR3 protein: CASSRRDRIQETQYF
D gene: .; V gene: TRBV24-1; J gene: TRBJ2-3; clone size: .; CDR3 DNA: TGTGCCACCAGTGATCCAGGGAGCACAGATACGCAGTATTTT; CDR3 protein: CATSDPGSTDTQYF
D gene: TRBD1; V gene: TRBV7-3; J gene: TRBJ1-6; clone size: .; CDR3 DNA: TGTGCCAGCAGCTTAAGTCAGGGGGCCTCACCCCTCCACTTT; CDR3 protein: CASSLSQGASPLHF
D gene: .; V gene: TRBV25-1; J gene: TRBJ2-6; clone size: .; CDR3 DNA: TGTGCCAGCAGTGATTTTTCTGGGGCCAACGTCCTGACTTTC; CDR3 protein: CASSDFSGANVLTF
D gene: TRBD2; V gene: TRBV29-1; J gene: TRBJ2-1; clone size: .; CDR3 DNA: TGCAGCGTTGACATCCTAGCGGCCACGTTCACTAGCTCCTACAATGAGCAGTTCTTC; CDR3 protein: CSVDILAATFTSSYNEQFF
D gene: .; V gene: TRBV25-1; J gene: TRBJ2-5; clone size: .; CDR3 DNA: TGTGCCAGCAGTGAAGGCGGGAAAGAGACCCAGTACTTC; CDR3 protein: CASSEGGKETQYF
D gene: TRBD2; V gene: TRBV12-3/TRBV12-4; J gene: TRBJ2-1; clone size: .; CDR3 DNA: TGTGCCAGCAGCACTAGCGGGGCATTCTACAATGAGCAGTTCTTC; CDR3 protein: CASSTSGAFYNEQFF
D gene: TRBD2; V gene: TRBV2; J gene: TRBJ2-4; clone size: .; CDR3 DNA: TGTGCCACAAACCCGGGACTAGGCGAAAACATTCAGTACTTC; CDR3 protein: CATNPGLGENIQYF
D gene: .; V gene: TRBV18; J gene: TRBJ1-5; clone size: .; CDR3 DNA: TGTGCCAGCTCCCAGGGAGACAATCAGCCCCAGCATTTT; CDR3 protein: CASSQGDNQPQHF
D gene: .; V gene: TRBV12-5; J gene: TRBJ1-6; clone size: .; CDR3 DNA: TGTGCTAGTGGTTTGCTGGGGAATTCACCCCTCCACTTT; CDR3 protein: CASGLLGNSPLHF
D gene: .; V gene: TRBV28; J gene: TRBJ2-7; clone size: .; CDR3 DNA: TGTGCCACCAGGAAGACAGGTCTGTACGAGCAGTACTTC; CDR3 protein: CATRKTGLYEQYF
D gene: .; V gene: TRBV6-6; J gene: TRBJ2-5; clone size: .; CDR3 DNA: TGTGCCAGCAGCCGGGACCCGGTAGAGACCCAGTACTTC; CDR3 protein: CASSRDPVETQYF
D gene: TRBD1; V gene: TRBV20-1; J gene: TRBJ1-5; clone size: .; CDR3 DNA: TGCAGTGCCACCTCAGGGGGATTGCCCCAGCATTTT; CDR3 protein: CSATSGGLPQHF
D gene: .; V gene: TRBV12-3/TRBV12-4; J gene: TRBJ2-3; clone size: .; CDR3 DNA: TGTGCCAGCAGTTTGAAGACAGCCAGCACAGATACGCAGTATTTT; CDR3 protein: CASSLKTASTDTQYF
D gene: TRBD1; V gene: TRBV19; J gene: TRBJ2-2; clone size: once; CDR3 DNA: TGTGCCAGTAGTATAGTTGGGACAGGGGCGACCGGGGAGCTGTTTTTT; CDR3 protein: CASSIVGTGATGELFF
D gene: TRBD1; V gene: TRBV6-4; J gene: TRBJ2-1; clone size: .; CDR3 DNA: TGTGCCAGCAGACGCAGGGGGTCCAACGGGCCTGAGCAGTTCTTC; CDR3 protein: CASRRRGSNGPEQFF
D gene: TRBD1; V gene: TRBV29-1; J gene: TRBJ2-7; clone size: .; CDR3 DNA: TGCAGCGTTGCCCCGGACAGGGGGCGGGAGCAGTACTTC; CDR3 protein: CSVAPDRGREQYF
D gene: TRBD2; V gene: TRBV5-1; J gene: TRBJ2-3; clone size: .; CDR3 DNA: TGCGCCAGCAGCGCGACTAGCGGCACAGATACGCAGTATTTT; CDR3 protein: CASSATSGTDTQYF